Sequencing of this T cell receptor beta chain was carried out in a study of cytomegalovirus exposure and HLA in healthy donors. With regard to this clone: Antigen specificity is unknown.

Study conclusions and caveats: Later analysis placed DRB1 highest and HLA-C lowest in TCR association rates, which differed by HLA locus. Rare TCR sequences predominated, though certain public TCRs were found in many donors.

Primers included in the PCR were 60 Vbeta and 13 Jbeta primers. This table comes from immunoSEQ multiplex PCR, and its TCRdb copy is limited to in-frame clones, with some not included. The sample holds 150,000 or so clones; less than 80% are singletons and the top ten take 0.65% to 0.95%. Input material: PBMCs. The TCR sequence derives from a female donor in good health and CMV-seronegative.

The CDR3 is CASSFGGVFGNQPQHF. CDR3 DNA sequence: TGTGCCAGCAGCTTCGGGGGGGTCTTTGGCAATCAGCCCCAGCATTTT. The J gene is TRBJ1-5, the V gene TRBV5-6; D perhaps matches TRBD1 (5 bases). The CDR3 spans 16 residues. Germline loops: CDR1 SGHDT, CDR2 YYEEEE. Trimming took off 2 bases at V and 2 bases at J, with 14 bases between the two ends.